This TCR beta chain was recovered during a study of early T cells in non-severe SARS-CoV-2 infection. Study context: Unpaired chains resulted from sequencing bulk RNA of unsorted whole blood.

General observations from the study: Matches to VDJdb favored anti-spike CD8 responses and missed private and CD4 specificities.

cDNA molecules, individually, were tagged with unique molecular identifiers. TCRdb passed the 5' RACE reads through MiXCR, listing each CDR3 protein once. The table shows about 46,000 distinct CDR3 sequences, with about 5.2% occurring only once. This clonotype was counted at least ten times. Its antigen is not known. V gave up 6 bases and J gave up 4 bases; unmatched junction bases: 6. The CDR3 is 14 amino acids. Germline CDR1 reads SNHLY; CDR2 reads FYNNEI. This specimen consisted of whole blood, obtained at baseline. The TCR originated in an adult who was a healthcare worker with PCR-confirmed SARS-CoV-2 infection or an uninfected control (not recorded which). The chain employs TRBV2 and TRBJ2-7; 10 bases are a match to TRBD1. The CDR3 sequence is CASRAGTGEYEQYF. The DNA for the CDR3 is TGTGCCAGCAGGGCCGGGACAGGGGAATACGAGCAGTACTTC.